What follows are 25 T cell receptor beta chains derived from one specimen sequenced in a study of blood T cells in healthy people across ages. A second PCR of 7 to 11 cycles used a sample-barcoded 5' primer and a J-beta primer mix. TCRdb fed the 5' RACE reads into MiXCR, producing one record per CDR3 protein. The sample includes hundreds of thousands of distinct CDR3 sequences, 32% seen only once; the top ten take 15%. Sequenced input: blood. Receptors originate from a woman of 80 years or more in good health.

As to this clonotype: A read error may explain this, as a much larger clone is one base away. This rearrangement joins TRBV3-1 to TRBJ2-5; 8 bases agree with TRBD1. Losses at the gene ends were 5 bases for V and 5 bases for J; bases not matched to a gene: 19. The CDR3 totals 18 residues. Germline V gives CDR1 LGHDT, CDR2 YNNKEL (reference sequence). The CDR3 reads CASSYARTGLVVSETQYF. CDR3 bases: TGTGCCAGCAGCTATGCCAGGACAGGGTTAGTTGTATCGGAGACCCAGTACTTC.

This clonotype showed up just a few times. A much larger clonotype is one base distant, so this may be a read error. V is TRBV10-3 and J is TRBJ2-3; a possible D gene is TRBD1 (5 bases). With 8 bases removed from V and 4 bases from J, the gap between germline ends came to 16 bases. This CDR3 comprises 14 residues. Germline CDR1 and CDR2: ENHRY and SYGVKD. CDR3 loop: CAIGATGNADTQYF. DNA of the CDR3: TGTGCCATCGGGGCGACGGGTAACGCAGATACGCAGTATTTT.

This clonotype was seen repeatedly, ten times or more. The V and J genes are TRBV12-3 or TRBV12-4 and TRBJ1-1; possibly TRBD1 for D (6 bases). This CDR3 spans 14 amino acids. V was trimmed by 6 bases and J by 2 bases, leaving 13 bases between them. CDR3 loop: CASRDEDRNTEAFF. CDR3 sequence (DNA): TGTGCCAGCAGAGACGAGGACAGAAACACTGAAGCTTTCTTT.

This clonotype was seen ten or more times. The V gene is TRBV4-3, the J gene TRBJ2-1, with D possibly TRBD2 on 7 matching bases. The CDR3 covers 15 residues. The ends were cut back, 1 base at V and 8 bases at J, with 15 bases in the middle. CDR1 and CDR2 (germline): LGHNA, YSLEER. The DNA for the CDR3 is TGCGCCAGCAGCCAAGGTGGGGGGGCCAGGGATGAGCAGTTCTTC. As protein: CASSQGGGARDEQFF.

In its sample, this clonotype was seen many times. The chain joins TRBV5-1 to TRBJ2-3, with 14 bases fitting TRBD2. CDR1 and CDR2 (germline): SGHRS, YFSETQ. The length of the CDR3 is 20 residues. V lost 4 bases and J lost 1; bases outside the gene matches: 14. The CDR3: CASSLRLAGGDRFGTDTQYF. The CDR3 DNA is TGCGCCAGCAGCCTTAGACTAGCGGGGGGGGACAGATTCGGCACAGATACGCAGTATTTT.

This clonotype was counted at least ten times. The rearrangement uses TRBV5-1 and TRBJ2-1; 11 nucleotides match TRBD1. CDR3 size: 15 residues. V gave up 3 bases and J gave up 7 bases; unmatched junction bases: 6. Germline CDR1 and CDR2: SGHRS and YFSETQ. CDR3 coding DNA: TGCGCCAGCAGCTCCAGGACAGGGGGCTCGAATGAGCAGTTCTTC. This translates into CASSSRTGGSNEQFF.

Ten or more counts support this clonotype. This sequence joins TRBV7-9 and TRBJ2-5; a weak D match, TRBD2 (6 bases). Germline CDR1 SEHNR, CDR2 FQNEAQ (reference sequence). The V and J ends lost 5 bases and 6 bases respectively, with 16 bases between them. This CDR3 is 14 amino acids long. The DNA for the CDR3 is TGTGCCAGCAGCCGAGACGGGGAGGATAAGACCCAGTACTTC. Its translation: CASSRDGEDKTQYF.

This chain uses TRBV12-3 or TRBV12-4 with TRBJ2-7; perhaps TRBD1 as D (6 bases). The CDR3 runs to 15 residues. Trimming removed 5 bases from V and 0 bases from J, with 14 bases in between. CDR3 sequence reads: CASSPGQSRSYEQYF. The CDR3 DNA reads TGTGCCAGCAGTCCTGGACAGTCCCGCTCCTACGAGCAGTACTTC.

This clonotype was counted at least ten times. The chain links TRBV4-3 to TRBJ2-7; D may be TRBD2 (5 bases). V lost 0 bases to trimming and J lost 2 bases, with 11 bases between them. The CDR3 extends over 15 amino acids. The V gene's germline CDR1 is LGHNA and CDR2 YSLEER. CDR3 protein: CASSQDTAAAYEQYF. In DNA, the CDR3 is TGCGCCAGCAGCCAAGATACAGCGGCGGCCTACGAGCAGTACTTC.

The V gene is TRBV5-6, the J gene TRBJ1-1, with D possibly TRBD1 on 6 matching bases. V was pared by 3 bases and J by 3 bases, with 24 bases between. The CDR3 is made up of 18 amino acids. Germline V lookup: CDR1 SGHDT, CDR2 YYEEEE. CDR3 coding DNA: TGTGCCAGCAGCTCCCCCTTCGGGGGGCGGGTGGTGGACACTGAAGCTTTCTTT. Its protein is CASSSPFGGRVVDTEAFF. The full variable domain, completed using reference TRBV5-6 and TRBJ1-1, is DAGVTQSPTHLIKTRGQQVTLRCSPKSGHDTVSWYQQALGQGPQFIFQYYEEEERQRGNFPDRFSGHQFPNYSSELNVNALLLGDSALYLCASSSPFGGRVVDTEAFFGQGTRLTVV.

This clonotype was observed at least ten times. V and J are TRBV28 and TRBJ2-5; D might be TRBD2 (5 bases). Germline loops: CDR1 MDHEN, CDR2 SYDVKM. V shed 6 bases and J shed 1 base, with 9 bases lying between them. The CDR3 length is 13 residues. CDR3 in amino acids: CASREGLQETQYF. The CDR3 DNA is TGTGCCAGCAGAGAGGGCCTCCAAGAGACCCAGTACTTC.

This clonotype was seen repeatedly, ten times or more. The chain recombines TRBV5-6 with TRBJ2-4, with D possibly matching TRBD1 (6 bases). The germline V gene encodes CDR1 SGHDT and CDR2 YYEEEE. The CDR3 has 14 residues. V lost 0 bases and J lost 3, with 7 bases in between. The CDR3 sequence: CASSLGDIKNIQYF. CDR3 nucleotides: TGTGCCAGCAGCTTGGGGGACATCAAAAACATTCAGTACTTC.

This clonotype was seen many times. The gene calls are TRBV20-1 and TRBJ2-3, with D perhaps matching TRBD2 (6 bases). Germline assignment: CDR1 DFQATT and CDR2 SNEGSKA (reference sequence). With 7 bases removed from V and 0 bases from J, the gap between germline ends came to 14 bases. CDR3 length: 14 amino acids. The CDR3 sequence is CSVPRRGSTDTQYF. The DNA for the CDR3 is TGCAGTGTCCCGAGGAGGGGCAGCACAGATACGCAGTATTTT.

The rearrangement joins TRBV29-1 to TRBJ2-2; D could derive from TRBD1 or TRBD2 (5 bases each). The CDR3 covers 14 residues. V was pared by 3 bases and J by 2 bases, with 10 bases between. From germline, CDR1 is SQVTM and CDR2 ANQGSEA. The CDR3 bases are TGCAGCGTTGAGAGGGGCATAAACACCGGGGAGCTGTTTTTT. This translates into CSVERGINTGELFF.

This clonotype was seen at least ten times. This chain joins TRBV6-6 and TRBJ2-1, with D hard to call. Trimming took 6 bases from V and 9 from J, leaving 9 bases between them. Germline V lookup: CDR1 MNHNY, CDR2 SVGAGI (reference sequence). This CDR3 is built from 11 residues. The CDR3 DNA reads as TGTGCCAGCAGCCCATTAGGTGAGCAGTTCTTC. Protein sequence: CASSPLGEQFF.

The genes are TRBV12-3 or TRBV12-4 and TRBJ2-6, with D possibly being TRBD2 (6 bases). The CDR3 sequence is 16 residues long. V was pared by 9 bases and J by 2 bases, with 17 bases between. The CDR3 sequence is CASIKGRGAGANVLTF. DNA of the CDR3: TGTGCCAGTATTAAAGGGCGCGGGGCTGGGGCCAACGTCCTGACTTTC.

The chain uses TRBV4-2 and TRBJ2-5, with 15 bases matching TRBD2. The CDR3 runs 17 residues. The germline V gene encodes CDR1 LGHNA and CDR2 YNFKEQ. The V segment lost 1 base and the J segment 4 bases; nucleotides outside the gene matches: 4. The CDR3 nucleotides are TGTGCCAGCAGCCAAGGGACTAGCGGGGGGGAGGGAGAGACCCAGTACTTC. As protein: CASSQGTSGGEGETQYF.

This clonotype was found many times. V and J are TRBV2 and TRBJ1-1; 8 nucleotides agree with TRBD1. V shed 6 bases and J 5 bases; nucleotides not matched to a gene: 8. CDR3 size: 14 residues. Germline CDR1 SNHLY, CDR2 FYNNEI. CDR3 sequence: CASRDREFSTEAFF. The CDR3 nucleotides are TGTGCCAGCAGGGACAGGGAATTTAGTACTGAAGCTTTCTTT.

This clonotype was found many times. The chain employs TRBV20-1 and TRBJ2-5, with D perhaps TRBD1 (6 bases). Trimming stripped 6 bases from V and 1 base from J, with 12 bases between. CDR1 and CDR2 from the germline V gene are DFQATT and SNEGSKA (reference sequence). This CDR3 has 13 residues. CDR3 DNA: TGCAGTGCCCCCAGGGGAGTCCAAGAGACCCAGTACTTC. Amino acids: CSAPRGVQETQYF.

This clonotype was observed a few times. The genes are TRBV19 and TRBJ2-6; no firm D call. Trimming took off 3 bases at V and 1 base at J, with 10 bases between the two ends. From germline, CDR1 is LNHDA and CDR2 SQIVND (reference sequence). There are 16 residues in the CDR3. The CDR3 sequence: CASSIFMGSGANVLTF. CDR3 nucleotide sequence: TGTGCCAGTAGTATTTTTATGGGGTCTGGGGCCAACGTCCTGACTTTC.

As concerns this clonotype: This sequence may be a read error, since a much larger clone differs from it by one base. The rearrangement links TRBV27 to TRBJ1-5; unclear D gene. This CDR3 spans 14 amino acids. Germline-derived CDR1 and CDR2 are MNHEY and SMNVEV (reference sequence). The DNA of the CDR3 is TGTGCCAACAGTTTATATGGAGGTGGGCAGCCCCAGCATTTT. This sequence encodes CANSLYGGGQPQHF.

As to this clonotype: Relative to the germline gene, one junction end is altered; a read error may explain this. The chain uses TRBV6-2 or TRBV6-3 and TRBJ2-4, with D possibly being TRBD2 (6 bases). The CDR3 contains 15 residues. Per the germline V gene, CDR1 is MNHEY and CDR2 is SVGEGT. The CDR3 bases are TGTGCCAGCAGTTGGTACGGGGGAGCCAAAAATATTCAGTACTTC. As protein: CASSWYGGAKNIQYF.

This clonotype was seen many times. The chain has TRBV25-1 and TRBJ2-1; the match to TRBD2 covers 12 bases. With 4 bases clipped from V and 3 bases from J, the junction kept 13 bases outside the gene matches. The germline V gene has CDR1 MGHDK and CDR2 SYGVNS. This CDR3 comprises 19 residues. CDR3 in DNA: TGTGCCAGCAGTGGTGCTCCGGGACTAGCGGGCCGGTTCTACAATGAGCAGTTCTTC. Its protein is CASSGAPGLAGRFYNEQFF.

The CDR3 spells CASSQSTGRFETQYF. The CDR3 coding sequence is TGTGCCAGCAGCCAAAGTACAGGTCGGTTTGAGACCCAGTACTTC. The rearrangement links TRBV14 to TRBJ2-5; a possible D gene is TRBD1 (5 bases). The ends were cut back, 2 bases at V and 5 bases at J, with 15 bases in the middle. Germline values: CDR1 SGHDN, CDR2 FVKESK. This CDR3 has 15 amino acids.

V and J are TRBV20-1 and TRBJ2-7; the match to TRBD2 covers 8 bases. Germline-derived CDR1 and CDR2 are DFQATT and SNEGSKA (reference sequence). The CDR3 is 17 residues long. Losses at the gene ends were 6 bases for V and 3 bases for J; bases not matched to a gene: 19. The CDR3 nucleotides are TGCAGTGCCCCGATGGGTCTCGCAACTAGCGGAGGCTACGAGCAGTACTTC. Translated: CSAPMGLATSGGYEQYF.